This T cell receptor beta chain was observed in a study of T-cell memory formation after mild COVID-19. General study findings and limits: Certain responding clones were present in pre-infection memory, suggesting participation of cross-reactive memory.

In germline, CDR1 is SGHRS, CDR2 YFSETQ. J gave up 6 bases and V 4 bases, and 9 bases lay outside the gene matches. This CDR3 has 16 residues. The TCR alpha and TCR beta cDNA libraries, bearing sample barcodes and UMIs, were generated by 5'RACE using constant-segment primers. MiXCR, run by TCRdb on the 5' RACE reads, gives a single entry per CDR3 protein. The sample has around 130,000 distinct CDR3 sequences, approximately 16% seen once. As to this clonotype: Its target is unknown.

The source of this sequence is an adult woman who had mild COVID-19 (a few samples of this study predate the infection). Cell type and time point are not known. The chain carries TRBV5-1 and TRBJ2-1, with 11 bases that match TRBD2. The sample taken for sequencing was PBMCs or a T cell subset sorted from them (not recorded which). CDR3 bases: TGCGCCAGCAGCCGCAAAGGGACTAGCGGAAGCAATGAGCAGTTCTTC. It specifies CASSRKGTSGSNEQFF.